The 16 T cell receptor beta chains given below trace back to one sample, sequenced in a study of beta chain features in type 1 diabetes. Reverse transcribing all isolated RNA meant expressed TCRB transcripts were sequenced. Clones were sequenced by immunoSEQ multiplex PCR, and TCRdb holds only the in-frame ones, with some missing. Among 250,000 to 350,000 clones listed, around 13% were seen once. Source material: central memory CD4+ T cells from blood. These receptors were taken from a man aged 25 to 40 in good health.

This clone came up many times. The gene calls are TRBV2 and TRBJ2-7, with unresolved D. The V gene lost 2 bases and the J gene lost 4 bases, with 9 bases spanning the gap. CDR1 and CDR2 from the germline V gene are SNHLY and FYNNEI. This CDR3 contains 13 residues. The CDR3 region has the DNA TGTGCCAGCAGTGAATCAGTGGGATACGAGCAGTACGTC. Translation: CASSESVGYEQYV.

Of note for this clone: Compared with germline, one end of the junction differs, possibly owing to a read error. The chain uses TRBV20-1 and TRBJ2-4; 9 bases line up with TRBD1. In germline, CDR1 is DFQATT, CDR2 SNEGSKA (reference sequence). The CDR3 loop spans 11 amino acids. CDR3 amino acids: CSAQARDRAHF. The CDR3 nucleotides are TGCAGTGCCCAAGCCCGGGACAGGGCGCACTTC.

In this sample, this clone turned up a few times. This chain uses TRBV7-9 with TRBJ2-2, with TRBD1 as a possible D gene (6 bases). The germline CDR1 and CDR2 sequences are SEHNR and FQNEAQ (reference sequence). Deletions cut 5 bases from V and 5 bases from J, with 15 bases between. CDR3 size: 15 residues. CDR3 nucleotide sequence: TGTGCCAGCAGCGACCTAAACAGGGAGACCGGGGAGCTGTTTTTT. Translating it yields CASSDLNRETGELFF.

This clone was seen a handful of times. This chain links TRBV6-6 with TRBJ1-4; a possible D gene is TRBD1 (5 bases). Germline lookup yields CDR1 MNHNY and CDR2 SVGAGI (reference sequence). The length of the CDR3 is 14 residues. The V end was cut by 5 bases, the J end by 7 bases, with 14 bases between. CDR3 bases: TGTGCCAGCAGTGCACCTGGGGGAGGTGAAAAACTGTTTTTT. It yields the protein CASSAPGGGEKLFF.

In its sample, this clone was seen a few times. This chain connects TRBV6-1 to TRBJ1-1; D remains unclear. Germline V gene sequence: CDR1 MNHNS, CDR2 SASEGT. With 1 base removed from V and 11 bases from J, the gap between germline ends came to 11 bases. This CDR3 is built from 12 residues. The CDR3 nucleotides are TGTGCCAGCAGTGAAGGGACGTTGTGGGCTTTCTTT. It translates to CASSEGTLWAFF.

This clone has a handful of counts. The chain has TRBV7-8 and TRBJ2-7; 9 bases align to TRBD1. The CDR3 consists of 15 residues. Germline loops: CDR1 SGHVS, CDR2 FQNEAQ. With V trimmed by 5 bases and J by 6 bases, 11 bases remained unmatched. The DNA for the CDR3 is TGTGCCAGCAGCCCGGGACAGGGAAGGGGAGGCGAGCAGTACGTC. Encoded protein: CASSPGQGRGGEQYV.

This clone was detected only a few times. The V gene is TRBV19, the J gene TRBJ2-4, with D perhaps TRBD2 (5 bases). The germline V and J ends were trimmed by 7 bases and 6 bases, with 16 bases remaining between them. The CDR3 length is 14 residues. The germline CDR1 and CDR2 sequences are LNHDA and SQIVND (reference sequence). The CDR3 nucleotides are TGTGCCAGTAAGGCGGGTGAGGTAGGAAACATTCAGTACTTC. This translates into CASKAGEVGNIQYF.

J is TRBJ1-6 and V is TRBV18; a possible D gene is TRBD1 (6 bases). CDR3 size: 14 residues. Per the germline V gene, CDR1 is KGHSH and CDR2 is LQKENI. Trimming took off 6 bases at V and 7 bases at J, with 13 bases between the two ends. CDR3: CASSKDSSNSPLHF. Here the CDR3 DNA reads TGTGCCAGCTCCAAGGACAGTTCCAATTCACCCCTCCACTTT.

This clone has more than one count but fewer than ten. The chain joins TRBV10-3 to TRBJ2-5; D not resolved. The V end lost 0 bases, the J end lost 2 bases, and 13 bases lay between the germline ends. The CDR3 spans 16 residues. Germline assignment: CDR1 ENHRY and CDR2 SYGVKD. CDR3 loop: CAISESVGTTQETQYF. CDR3 nucleotides: TGTGCCATCAGTGAGTCCGTAGGTACAACACAAGAGACCCAGTACTTC.

This clone was seen more than once but under ten times. A far larger clone is only one base removed, so a read error is likely. The rearrangement uses TRBV7-9 and TRBJ2-1; D gene ambiguous. Germline V gene data show CDR1 as SEHNR and CDR2 as FQNEAQ (reference sequence). The CDR3 extends over 13 amino acids. The CDR3 is CASSLERNNQQFF. The CDR3 coding sequence is TGTGCCAGCAGCTTAGAGAGGAACAATCAGCAGTTCTTC.

This clone was seen a few times. The V call is TRBV7-8, the J call TRBJ1-6; D possibly corresponds to TRBD1 (5 bases). Germline V gives CDR1 SGHVS, CDR2 FQNEAQ. With 5 bases removed from V and 7 bases from J, the gap between germline ends came to 12 bases. The CDR3 sequence is 14 residues long. The CDR3 spells CASSPGHRNSPLHF. CDR3 bases: TGTGCCAGCAGCCCCGGACATAGAAATTCACCCCTCCACTTT.

A word on this clone: This sample includes further DNA sequences coding for the same CDR3. The chain links TRBV19 to TRBJ2-5, with TRBD2 as a possible D gene (6 bases). Trimming removed 5 bases at V and 2 bases at J, with 9 bases between. CDR3 size: 13 residues. Germline CDR1 and CDR2: LNHDA and SQIVND (reference sequence). The CDR3 here is CASSRGRQETQYF. The CDR3 DNA is TGTGCCAGTAGTCGGGGGAGGCAAGAGACCCAGTACTTC. Full variable domain (rest looked up from reference TRBV19 and TRBJ2-5): DGGITQSPKYLFRKEGQNVTLSCEQNLNHDAMYWYRQDPGQGLRLIYYSQIVNDFQKGDIAEGYSVSREKKESFPLTVTSAQKNPTAFYLCASSRGRQETQYFGPGTRLLVL.

The gene calls are TRBV9 and TRBJ1-2, with D tentatively TRBD1 (5 bases). Looked up from germline, CDR1 is SGDLS and CDR2 is YYNGEE. Trimming stripped 3 bases from V and 5 bases from J, with 8 bases between. The CDR3 extends over 12 amino acids. CDR3 in DNA: TGTGCCAGCAGCGCCGACAGTTATGGCTACACCTTC. Residues: CASSADSYGYTF.

V is TRBV5-6 and J is TRBJ2-5, with 7 bases fitting TRBD1. V gave up 4 bases and J gave up 2 bases; unmatched junction bases: 5. Germline-derived CDR1 and CDR2 are SGHDT and YYEEEE. The CDR3 length is 14 residues. The CDR3 nucleotides are TGTGCCAGCAGCCGTGCAGGGGGACAAGAGACCCAGTACTTC. Protein product: CASSRAGGQETQYF.

The sample holds a few counts of this clone. V is TRBV4-3 and J is TRBJ2-1; no firm D call. CDR1 and CDR2 (germline): LGHNA, YSLEER. V was clipped by 5 bases and J by 0 bases, with 11 bases between them. This CDR3 has 15 amino acids. CDR3 DNA: TGCGCCAGCAGCAGTAGGCTTTCCTCCTACAATGAGCAGTTCTTC. Translating gives CASSSRLSSYNEQFF.

This sequence joins TRBV7-9 and TRBJ1-4, with D unclear. Germline CDR1 reads SEHNR; CDR2 reads FQNEAQ (reference sequence). CDR3 size: 14 residues. Between the trimmed V and J ends, which lost 5 bases and 4 bases, there was a span of 11 bases. DNA of the CDR3: TGTGCCAGCAGCCCGATCGGGAGTAATGAAAAACTGTTTTTT. It specifies CASSPIGSNEKLFF.